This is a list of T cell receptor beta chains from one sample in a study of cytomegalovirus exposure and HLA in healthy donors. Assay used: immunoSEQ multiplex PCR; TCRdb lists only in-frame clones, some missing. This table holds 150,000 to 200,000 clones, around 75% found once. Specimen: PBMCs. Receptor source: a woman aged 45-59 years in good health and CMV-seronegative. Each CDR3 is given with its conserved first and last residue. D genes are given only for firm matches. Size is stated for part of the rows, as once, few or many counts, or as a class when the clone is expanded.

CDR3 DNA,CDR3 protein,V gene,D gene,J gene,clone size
TGTGCCAGTAGTATAGGCCGGTTGGGCGGGTCGTCGGGCGGCTACACCTTC,CASSIGRLGGSSGGYTF,TRBV19,NA,TRBJ1-2,NA
TGCGCCAGCAGCCAAGATCCCCCTTTCGGTACGCAGTATTTT,CASSQDPPFGTQYF,TRBV4-3,NA,TRBJ2-3,NA
TGTGCCAGCAGCCCCTCACAGGGATGGGACACTGAAGCTTTCTTT,CASSPSQGWDTEAFF,TRBV7-8,NA,TRBJ1-1,NA
TGTGCCAGCAGCTTAGGAGGGGGCTACTATGGCTACACCTTC,CASSLGGGYYGYTF,TRBV7-9,TRBD1,TRBJ1-2,NA
TGTGCCATCAGTGACTTTGGACAGGGAGGGGGCTACACCTTC,CAISDFGQGGGYTF,TRBV10-3,TRBD1,TRBJ1-2,NA
TGTGCCAGCAGCACCCTTGGACTAGCGGGGGATTACAATGAGCAGTTCTTC,CASSTLGLAGDYNEQFF,TRBV5-6,TRBD2,TRBJ2-1,NA
TGTGCCATCAGTGTAGGACAGGGTACTGAAGCTTTCTTT,CAISVGQGTEAFF,TRBV10-3,TRBD1,TRBJ1-1,NA
TGTGCCAGTAGTATATGGACAGACACTGAAGCTTTCTTT,CASSIWTDTEAFF,TRBV19,NA,TRBJ1-1,NA
TGTGCCATCAGTGAGAGGGGGCTTAATGAAAAACTGTTTTTT,CAISERGLNEKLFF,TRBV10-3,TRBD1,TRBJ1-4,NA
TGCGCCAGCAGCCAAGCGGGGTTGGGTGCGGACGAGCAGTACTTC,CASSQAGLGADEQYF,TRBV4-3,NA,TRBJ2-7,NA
TGTGCCAGCAGCTTGCGGACAGGGGTGGCTGAAGCTTTCTTT,CASSLRTGVAEAFF,TRBV7-9,TRBD1,TRBJ1-1,NA
TGTGCCAGCAGTTACTCTGGACTAGCGGGCGATGAGCAGTTCTTC,CASSYSGLAGDEQFF,TRBV6-5,TRBD2,TRBJ2-1,NA
TGTGCCAGCAGCCCCCACCCCACGGCTCTGGGGGAGGATGAGCGGTTCTTC,CASSPHPTALGEDERFF,TRBV21-1,NA,TRBJ2-1,NA
TGTGCCAGCAGCTTCCAGACTAGCGGGAGGGGTCGAAATGAGCAGTTCTTC,CASSFQTSGRGRNEQFF,TRBV9,TRBD2,TRBJ2-1,NA
TGTGCCAGCTCCCTTTCGAGGGAGGAAAAACTGTTTTTT,CASSLSREEKLFF,TRBV27,NA,TRBJ1-4,NA
TGTGCCAGCAGCTTGGCCAGGGGACACTACAATGAGCAGTTCTTC,CASSLARGHYNEQFF,TRBV7-2,NA,TRBJ2-1,NA
TGTGCCAGCAGCTTCGTCAGGCCTGACGGGCAGTACTTC,CASSFVRPDGQYF,TRBV5-6,NA,TRBJ2-7,NA
TGTGCCAGTAAGACAGGGCTTAATGAAAAACTGTTTTTT,CASKTGLNEKLFF,TRBV27,TRBD1,TRBJ1-4,few
TGTGCCAGCAGCCAAGATTTGAGGGGGCGTTCGGGAGCTTTCTTT,CASSQDLRGRSGAFF,TRBV14,TRBD1,TRBJ1-1,NA
TGTGCCAGTAGTCTCCCGGGACTAGCGGGAGCACGAGATACGCAGTATTTT,CASSLPGLAGARDTQYF,TRBV19,TRBD2,TRBJ2-3,NA
TGCGCCAGCAGGAGGCAGCCCCAAGAGACCCAGTACTTC,CASRRQPQETQYF,TRBV5-1,NA,TRBJ2-5,NA
TGTGCCAGCAGGCCGGGACAGGGAAGCTCCTACGAGCAGTACTTC,CASRPGQGSSYEQYF,TRBV6-6,TRBD1,TRBJ2-7,few
TGTGCCGTCACCATCTCAGAGGGGGAAACCTACAATGAGCAGTTCTTC,CAVTISEGETYNEQFF,TRBV2,NA,TRBJ2-1,NA
TGTGCCAGCAGTTTTCTCGGGACTAGCAGTAACGAGCAGTACTTC,CASSFLGTSSNEQYF,TRBV28,TRBD2,TRBJ2-7,once
TGTGCCAGCAGTCGAAGCCCGGACGGCGGGGTCTATGGCTACACCTTC,CASSRSPDGGVYGYTF,TRBV28,NA,TRBJ1-2,NA
TGTGCCAGCAGCTTAGCGTCAGGGCGAGGCGAGCAGTACTTC,CASSLASGRGEQYF,TRBV7-8,NA,TRBJ2-7,NA
TGTGCCAGCAGCCCCCGACAGGGAGGATCCTACGAGCAGTACTTC,CASSPRQGGSYEQYF,TRBV7-9,NA,TRBJ2-7,NA
TGTGCCAGCAGCTTAAAGGACAGGGGAATGAACACTGAAGCTTTCTTT,CASSLKDRGMNTEAFF,TRBV7-8,TRBD1,TRBJ1-1,NA
TGTGCCAGCAGCTCATTAGCGGGGGGGCCGGAGACCCAGTACTTC,CASSSLAGGPETQYF,TRBV11-2,TRBD2,TRBJ2-5,NA
TGTGCCAGCAGCTTGGAACAGGGCACTAACTATGGCTACACCTTC,CASSLEQGTNYGYTF,TRBV5-5,NA,TRBJ1-2,NA
TGTGCCAGCAGTTTATTTGTAGGGACTACGAGCGCCCAGTACTTC,CASSLFVGTTSAQYF,TRBV28,TRBD2,TRBJ2-5,NA
TGTGCCAGCAGCACTCCGGGACAGGGGATCTATGGCTACACCTTC,CASSTPGQGIYGYTF,TRBV5-4,TRBD1,TRBJ1-2,NA
TGTGCCAGCAGCTTGAGGGGACAGAACACTGAAGCTTTCTTT,CASSLRGQNTEAFF,TRBV7-9,NA,TRBJ1-1,NA
TGTGCCAGCCGCTCTAGCGGGGGGTACAATGAGCAGTTCTTC,CASRSSGGYNEQFF,TRBV6-5,TRBD2,TRBJ2-1,NA
TGCACCAGTACGGGTTCCTACAATGAGCAGTTCTTC,CTSTGSYNEQFF,TRBV29-1,NA,TRBJ2-1,NA
TGTGCCAGCAGTTCCGCCGGGACAGGGGGGTATGGGGGCTATGGCTACACCTTC,CASSSAGTGGYGGYGYTF,TRBV28,TRBD1,TRBJ1-2,NA
TGTGCCAGCAGCTTACAGGGCTATAGCAATCAGCCCCAGCATTTT,CASSLQGYSNQPQHF,TRBV11-2,NA,TRBJ1-5,NA
TGTGCCAGCTCACCAAGGACAGGGGATGAGCAGTTCTTC,CASSPRTGDEQFF,TRBV18,TRBD1,TRBJ2-1,NA
TGCGCCAGCGGAGGGACGGTGAACACTGAAGCTTTCTTT,CASGGTVNTEAFF,TRBV5-1,NA,TRBJ1-1,few
TGTGCCAGCAGTTACTCGCGCTTCTCCTACGAGCAGTACTTC,CASSYSRFSYEQYF,TRBV6-6,NA,TRBJ2-7,few
TGTGCCAGCAGTTTATCAGGTCGGGTGATGGAGGGCTACACCTTC,CASSLSGRVMEGYTF,TRBV27,NA,TRBJ1-2,NA
TGTGCCAGCAGCCGTACCCGGACAGGGGGGAGGACTGAAGCTTTCTTT,CASSRTRTGGRTEAFF,TRBV7-2,TRBD1,TRBJ1-1,NA
TGTGCCAGTAGTATCAGTGTCGGGTGGAGCTCCTACAATGAGCAGTTCTTC,CASSISVGWSSYNEQFF,TRBV19,NA,TRBJ2-1,NA
TGTGCCAGCAGTCTACAGGGGGTGCCGTACTTC,CASSLQGVPYF,TRBV28,TRBD1,TRBJ2-7,NA
TGTGCCAGCAGCCCGAGGACAGGCTCCTACGAGCAGTACTTC,CASSPRTGSYEQYF,TRBV9,TRBD1,TRBJ2-7,NA
TGTGCCAGCAGCTCGGCGGGACCGACGATCCAAGAGACCCAGTACTTC,CASSSAGPTIQETQYF,TRBV7-2,NA,TRBJ2-5,NA
TGTGCCAGCAGCAAACGGACAGGGGGCAGGGGTAGCAATCAGCCCCAGCATTTT,CASSKRTGGRGSNQPQHF,TRBV7-8,TRBD1,TRBJ1-5,NA
TGTGCCAGCAGATCGCGTCCCGGGACAGGAACGAACACTGAAGCTTTCTTT,CASRSRPGTGTNTEAFF,TRBV2,TRBD1,TRBJ1-1,NA
TGCGCCAGCAGCTTGGGTGACAGTAGCAATCAGCCCCAGCATTTT,CASSLGDSSNQPQHF,TRBV5-1,NA,TRBJ1-5,NA
TGCGCCAGCAGCTTGGCCAATGGCGGCTACTTCGATAACTATGGCTACACCTTC,CASSLANGGYFDNYGYTF,TRBV5-1,NA,TRBJ1-2,NA